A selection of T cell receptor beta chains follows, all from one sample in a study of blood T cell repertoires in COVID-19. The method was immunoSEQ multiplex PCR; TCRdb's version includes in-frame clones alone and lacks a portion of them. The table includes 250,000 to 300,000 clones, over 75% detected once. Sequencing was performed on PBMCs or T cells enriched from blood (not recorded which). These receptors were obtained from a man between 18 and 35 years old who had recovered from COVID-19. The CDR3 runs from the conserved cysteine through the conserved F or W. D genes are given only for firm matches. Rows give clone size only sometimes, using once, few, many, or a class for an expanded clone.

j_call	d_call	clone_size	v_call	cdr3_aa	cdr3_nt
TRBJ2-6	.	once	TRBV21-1	CASSKPRQGVNSGANVLTF	TGTGCCAGCAGCAAACCCAGACAGGGGGTCAACTCTGGGGCCAACGTCCTGACTTTC
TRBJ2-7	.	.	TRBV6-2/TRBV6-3	CASSFGGIEQYF	TGTGCCAGCAGTTTTGGCGGGATCGAGCAGTACTTC
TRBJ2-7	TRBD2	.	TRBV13	CASSSGGPDEQYF	TGTGCCAGCAGCTCGGGGGGGCCGGATGAGCAGTACTTC
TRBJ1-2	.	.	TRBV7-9	CASSHRENYGYTF	TGTGCCAGCAGCCACAGGGAAAACTATGGCTACACCTTC
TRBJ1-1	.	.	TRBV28	CASSFPGLTEAFF	TGTGCCAGCAGTTTCCCAGGGCTCACTGAAGCTTTCTTT
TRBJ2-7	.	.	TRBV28	CASTSPGTGNRNEQYF	TGTGCCAGCACCTCACCTGGCACAGGGAACAGAAACGAGCAGTACTTC
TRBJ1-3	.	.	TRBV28	CASSLLNSGNTIYF	TGTGCCAGCAGTTTATTAAACTCTGGAAACACCATATATTTT
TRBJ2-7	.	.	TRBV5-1	CASSLGRGEQYF	TGCGCCAGCAGCTTGGGGAGGGGCGAGCAGTACTTC
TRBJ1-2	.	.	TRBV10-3	CAISGGWVNGYTF	TGTGCCATCAGTGGCGGTTGGGTGAACGGCTACACCTTC
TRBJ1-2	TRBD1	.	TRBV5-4	CASSTRQGDGYTF	TGTGCCAGCAGCACCCGACAGGGGGATGGCTACACCTTC
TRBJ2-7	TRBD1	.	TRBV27	CASGQGVYEQYF	TGTGCCAGCGGGCAGGGGGTCTACGAGCAGTACTTC
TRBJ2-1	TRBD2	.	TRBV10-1	CASSLGTGGNEQFF	TGCGCCAGCAGCCTCGGGACGGGGGGGAATGAGCAGTTCTTC
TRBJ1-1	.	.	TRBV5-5	CASSLGIEGSGGWNTEAFF	TGTGCCAGCAGCTTGGGGATAGAGGGCTCGGGAGGTTGGAACACTGAAGCTTTCTTT
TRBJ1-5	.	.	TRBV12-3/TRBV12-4	CASSVLSNQPQHF	TGTGCCAGCAGTGTCCTCTCGAATCAGCCCCAGCATTTT
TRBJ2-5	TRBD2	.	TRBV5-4	CASRAASGVHETQYF	TGTGCCAGCAGAGCAGCTAGCGGGGTGCACGAGACCCAGTACTTC
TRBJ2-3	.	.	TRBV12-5	CASGRTTTRSGDTQYF	TGTGCTAGTGGACGAACAACGACTAGAAGTGGAGATACGCAGTATTTT
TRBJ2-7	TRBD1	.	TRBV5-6	CASSPTDRVGEQYF	TGTGCCAGCAGCCCCACGGACAGGGTGGGCGAGCAGTACTTC
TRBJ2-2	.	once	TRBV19	CASSIASGAGELFF	TGTGCCAGTAGTATAGCCAGCGGAGCCGGGGAGCTGTTTTTT
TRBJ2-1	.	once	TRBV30	CAWSQVNEQFF	TGTGCCTGGAGCCAGGTCAATGAGCAGTTCTTC
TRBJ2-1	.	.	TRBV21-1	CASSKNARGSSYNEQFF	TGTGCCAGCAGCAAAAATGCGCGGGGGAGCTCCTACAATGAGCAGTTCTTC
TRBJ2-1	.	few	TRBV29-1	CSVVQAENYNEQFF	TGCAGCGTTGTACAAGCGGAGAACTACAATGAGCAGTTCTTC
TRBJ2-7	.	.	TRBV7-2	CASRPGFSGSYEQYF	TGTGCCAGCAGACCAGGGTTTAGCGGTTCCTACGAGCAGTACTTC
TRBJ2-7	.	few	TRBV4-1	CASSQDRTPFYEQYF	TGCGCCAGCAGCCAAGATAGAACCCCCTTCTACGAGCAGTACTTC
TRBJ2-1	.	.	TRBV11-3	CASSLRGSYNEQFF	TGTGCCAGCAGCTTGAGAGGGTCATACAATGAGCAGTTCTTC
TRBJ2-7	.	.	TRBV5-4	CASSSTGSLEQYF	TGTGCCAGCAGCTCGACGGGTAGTCTCGAGCAGTACTTC
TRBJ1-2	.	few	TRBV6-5	CASRPRGVNGYTF	TGTGCCAGCAGACCCAGGGGAGTAAATGGCTACACCTTC
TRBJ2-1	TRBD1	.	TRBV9	CASSVGDSPYNEQFF	TGTGCCAGCAGCGTAGGGGACAGCCCGTACAATGAGCAGTTCTTC
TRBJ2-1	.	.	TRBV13	CASSSTTSVGSYNEQFF	TGTGCCAGCAGCTCAACGACTAGTGTGGGCTCCTACAATGAGCAGTTCTTC
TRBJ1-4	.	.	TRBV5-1	CASSLVSRAGPEKLFF	TGCGCCAGCAGCTTGGTATCTAGGGCAGGGCCTGAAAAACTGTTTTTT
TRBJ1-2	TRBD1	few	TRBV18	CASSPDRAHGYTF	TGTGCCAGCTCGCCGGACAGGGCCCATGGCTACACCTTC
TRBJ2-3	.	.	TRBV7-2	CASSPSSGTQYF	TGTGCCAGCAGCCCCTCTTCAGGTACGCAGTATTTT
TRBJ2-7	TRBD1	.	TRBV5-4	CASSLSAGGHEQYF	TGTGCCAGCAGCTTGTCTGCAGGGGGCCACGAGCAGTACTTC
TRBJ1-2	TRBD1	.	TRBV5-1	CASSPQTGDGLYGYTF	TGCGCCAGCAGCCCCCAAACAGGGGATGGGTTGTATGGCTACACCTTC
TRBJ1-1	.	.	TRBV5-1	CASSLGGITEAFF	TGCGCCAGCAGCTTGGGAGGGATCACTGAAGCTTTCTTT
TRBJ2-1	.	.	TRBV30	CAWSPDPGGSLNEQFF	TGTGCCTGGAGTCCCGACCCCGGAGGGTCCCTCAATGAGCAGTTCTTC
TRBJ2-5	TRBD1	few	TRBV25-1	CASISGQGVEETQYF	TGTGCCAGCATTTCGGGACAGGGGGTTGAGGAGACCCAGTACTTC
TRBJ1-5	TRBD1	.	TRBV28	CASSSGQGYQPQHF	TGTGCCAGCAGTTCGGGACAGGGGTATCAGCCCCAGCATTTT
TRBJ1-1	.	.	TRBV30	CAWSMGSGGTEAFF	TGTGCCTGGAGCATGGGGTCGGGGGGCACTGAAGCTTTCTTT
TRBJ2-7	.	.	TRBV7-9	CASSPSGREQYF	TGTGCCAGCAGCCCCTCGGGAAGGGAGCAGTACTTC
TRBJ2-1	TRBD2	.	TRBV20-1	CSASVAGGPGNEQFF	TGCAGTGCTAGTGTAGCGGGAGGGCCTGGGAATGAGCAGTTCTTC
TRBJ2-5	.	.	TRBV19	CATSGGGSAETQYF	TGTGCCACCTCCGGTGGAGGGAGTGCAGAGACCCAGTACTTC
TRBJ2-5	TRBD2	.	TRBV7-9	CASSSGLAGGRETQYF	TGTGCCAGCAGCTCAGGACTAGCGGGGGGCAGGGAGACCCAGTACTTC
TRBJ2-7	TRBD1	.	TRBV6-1	CASSEGTGTYEQYF	TGTGCCAGCAGTGAAGGGACAGGGACCTACGAGCAGTACTTC
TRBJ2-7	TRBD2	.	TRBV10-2	CASTSTGTRGYEQYF	TGCGCCAGCACTTCAACCGGGACTAGAGGCTACGAGCAGTACTTC
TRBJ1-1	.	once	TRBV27	CASSLVGFRDTEAFF	TGTGCCAGCAGTTTAGTGGGGTTCAGGGACACTGAAGCTTTCTTT
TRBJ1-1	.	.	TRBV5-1	CASSLAGSGTEAFF	TGCGCCAGCAGCTTGGCCGGTAGCGGCACTGAAGCTTTCTTT
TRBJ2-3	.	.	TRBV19	CASSMGADTQYF	TGTGCCAGTAGTATGGGCGCAGATACGCAGTATTTT
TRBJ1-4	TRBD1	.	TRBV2	CASSDGTGDPEKLFF	TGTGCCAGCAGTGACGGGACAGGGGATCCTGAAAAACTGTTTTTT
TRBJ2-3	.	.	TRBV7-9	CASSLESGSDTQYF	TGTGCCAGCAGCTTAGAGAGTGGTTCGGATACGCAGTATTTT
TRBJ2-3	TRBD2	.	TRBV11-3	CASSLASGSTDTQYF	TGTGCCAGCAGCTTAGCTAGCGGGAGCACAGATACGCAGTATTTT
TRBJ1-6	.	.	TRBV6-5	CASSYGGSYNSPLHF	TGTGCCAGCAGTTACGGGGGGTCCTATAATTCACCCCTCCACTTT
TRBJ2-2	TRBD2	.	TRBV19	CASSIALAGNTGELFF	TGTGCCAGTAGTATAGCCTTAGCGGGAAACACCGGGGAGCTGTTTTTT
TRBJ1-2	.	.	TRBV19	CASSITGEPLDYTF	TGTGCCAGTAGTATAACCGGAGAACCCTTGGACTACACCTTC
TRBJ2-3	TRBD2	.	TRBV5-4	CASSLNGAGVADTQYF	TGTGCCAGCAGCTTGAATGGAGCGGGAGTCGCAGATACGCAGTATTTT
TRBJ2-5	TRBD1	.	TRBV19	CASSPSTGGAGETQYF	TGTGCCAGTAGCCCATCAACAGGGGGTGCGGGTGAGACCCAGTACTTC
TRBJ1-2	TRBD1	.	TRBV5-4	CASSLAGGGQRYGYTF	TGTGCCAGCAGCTTGGCGGGGGGGGGACAGCGCTATGGCTACACCTTC
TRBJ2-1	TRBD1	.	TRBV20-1	CSASAGGYNEQFF	TGCAGTGCTAGTGCAGGGGGCTACAATGAGCAGTTCTTC
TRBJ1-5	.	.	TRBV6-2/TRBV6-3	CASSLQGHSNQPQHF	TGTGCCAGCAGTTTACAGGGTCATAGCAATCAGCCCCAGCATTTT